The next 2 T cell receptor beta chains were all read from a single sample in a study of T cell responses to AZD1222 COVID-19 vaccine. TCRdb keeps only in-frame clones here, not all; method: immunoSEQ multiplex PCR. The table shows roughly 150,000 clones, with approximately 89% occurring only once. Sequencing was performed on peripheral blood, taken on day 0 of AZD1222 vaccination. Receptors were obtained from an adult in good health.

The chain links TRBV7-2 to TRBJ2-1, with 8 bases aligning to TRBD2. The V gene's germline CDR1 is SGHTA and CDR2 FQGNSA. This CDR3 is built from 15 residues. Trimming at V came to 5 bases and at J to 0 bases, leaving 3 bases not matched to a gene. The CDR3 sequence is CASSPGLASYNEQFF. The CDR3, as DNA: TGTGCCAGCAGCCCCGGACTAGCCTCCTACAATGAGCAGTTCTTC.

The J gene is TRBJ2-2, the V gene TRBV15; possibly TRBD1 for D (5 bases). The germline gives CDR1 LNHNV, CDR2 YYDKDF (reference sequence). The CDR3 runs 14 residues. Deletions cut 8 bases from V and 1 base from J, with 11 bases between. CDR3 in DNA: TGTGCCACCTCTGACAGAAGGAACACCGGGGAGCTGTTTTTT. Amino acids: CATSDRRNTGELFF.